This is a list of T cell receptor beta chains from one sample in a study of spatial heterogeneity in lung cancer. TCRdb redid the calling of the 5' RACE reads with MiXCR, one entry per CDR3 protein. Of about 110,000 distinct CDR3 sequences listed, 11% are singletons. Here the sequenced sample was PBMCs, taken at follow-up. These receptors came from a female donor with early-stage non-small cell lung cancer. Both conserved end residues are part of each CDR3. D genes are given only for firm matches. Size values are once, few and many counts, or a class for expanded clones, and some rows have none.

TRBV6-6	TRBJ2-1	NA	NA	TGTGCCAGCAGCCGTCCCTACAATGAGCAGTTCTTC	CASSRPYNEQFF
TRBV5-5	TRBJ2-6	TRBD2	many	TGTGCCAGCAGCTTGGATCCTAGCGGTATTCCTGGGGCCAACGTCCTGACTTTC	CASSLDPSGIPGANVLTF
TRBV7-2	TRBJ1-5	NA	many	TGTGCCAGCAGCCTCGACGGGGGGTCCAATCAGCCCCAGCATTTT	CASSLDGGSNQPQHF
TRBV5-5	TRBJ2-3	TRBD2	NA	TGTGCCAGCACCCGGGGGGGCACAGATACGCAGTATTTT	CASTRGGTDTQYF
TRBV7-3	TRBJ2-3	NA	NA	TGTGCCAGCAGCTTATATGCTACTAGCACAGATACGCAGTATTTT	CASSLYATSTDTQYF
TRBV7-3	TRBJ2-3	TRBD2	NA	TGTGCCAGCAGCTTAGAGGGGAGGGGTGATACGCAGTATTTT	CASSLEGRGDTQYF
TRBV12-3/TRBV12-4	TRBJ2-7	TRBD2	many	TGTGCCAGCAGTCCCTGGTTAACTAGCGTGACGGGAGGTCTCTACGAGCAGTACTTC	CASSPWLTSVTGGLYEQYF
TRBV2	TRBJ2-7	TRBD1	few	TGTGCCAGCAGGGGGGACAGGGGCAAACCCTACGAGCAGTACTTC	CASRGDRGKPYEQYF
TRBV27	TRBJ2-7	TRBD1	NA	TGTGCCAGCAGAATCTCTGGTAACAGGGGAAGAGAGCAGTACTTC	CASRISGNRGREQYF
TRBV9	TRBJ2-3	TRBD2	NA	TGTGCCAGCAGCGTATTAAGGAGCGGGAGCGCAGATACGCAGTATTTT	CASSVLRSGSADTQYF
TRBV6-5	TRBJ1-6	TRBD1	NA	TGTGCCAGCAGTTACGGACAGGGCACACCCCTCCACTTT	CASSYGQGTPLHF
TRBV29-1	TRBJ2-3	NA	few	TGCAGCGTTGAACTGGGCAGAACCACAGATACGCAGTATTTT	CSVELGRTTDTQYF
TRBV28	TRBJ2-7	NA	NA	TGTGCCAGCACCTCCCCTCTAAGGGGCTACGAGCAGTACTTC	CASTSPLRGYEQYF
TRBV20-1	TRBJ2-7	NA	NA	TGCGGTGTCCCTTTAGGACTGAGACCCTCCTACGAGCAGTACTTC	CGVPLGLRPSYEQYF
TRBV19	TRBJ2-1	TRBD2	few	TGTGCCAGTCGCAGTCGGACTAGCGGGAGGTCCTACAATGAGCAGTTCTTC	CASRSRTSGRSYNEQFF
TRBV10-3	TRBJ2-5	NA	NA	TGTGCCACCAGACAGAGCCAAGAGACCCAGTACTTC	CATRQSQETQYF
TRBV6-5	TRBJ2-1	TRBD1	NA	TGTGCCAGTACTGGGACAGGGGGCAATGAGCAGTTCTTC	CASTGTGGNEQFF
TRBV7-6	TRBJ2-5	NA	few	TGTGCCAGCAGCGGAGCTAGGGAGACCCAGTACTTC	CASSGARETQYF
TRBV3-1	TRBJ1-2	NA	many	TGTGCCAGCAGCAAAAGAGGGAACTTCCAATATGGCTACACCTTC	CASSKRGNFQYGYTF
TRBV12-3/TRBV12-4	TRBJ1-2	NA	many	TGTGCCAGCAGTTTAGAGAACTATGGCTACACCTTC	CASSLENYGYTF
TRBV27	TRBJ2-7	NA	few	NA	CASSSSDRSTVQYF
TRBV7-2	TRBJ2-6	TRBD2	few	TGTGCCAGCAGAAGCGGGATCTCTGGGGCCAACGTCCTGACTTTC	CASRSGISGANVLTF
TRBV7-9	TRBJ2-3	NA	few	TGTGCCAGCAGCTTATCTGGGGGGCGACCAACAGATACGCAGTATTTT	CASSLSGGRPTDTQYF
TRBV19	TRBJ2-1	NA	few	TGTGCCAGTATGTCCGGGACTTCGAACAATGAGCAGTTCTTC	CASMSGTSNNEQFF